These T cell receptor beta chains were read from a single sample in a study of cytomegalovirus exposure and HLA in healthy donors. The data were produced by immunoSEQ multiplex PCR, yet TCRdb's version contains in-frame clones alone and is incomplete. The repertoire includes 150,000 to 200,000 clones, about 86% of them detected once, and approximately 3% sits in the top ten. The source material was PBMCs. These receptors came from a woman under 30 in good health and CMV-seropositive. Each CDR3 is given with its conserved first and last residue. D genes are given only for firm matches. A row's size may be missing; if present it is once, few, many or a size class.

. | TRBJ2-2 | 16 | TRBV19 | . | TGTGCCAGTAGTATGTCTCGGACAGCGAACACCGGGGAGCTGTTTTTT | CASSMSRTANTGELFF
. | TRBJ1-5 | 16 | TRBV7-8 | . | TGTGCCAGCAGCTTAGGCGGCGGAGTCTACTATCAGCCCCAGCATTTT | CASSLGGGVYYQPQHF
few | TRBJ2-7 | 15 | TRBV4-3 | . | TGCGCCAGCAGCCAAGAGGACGGCGGGGTGGACGAGCAGTACTTC | CASSQEDGGVDEQYF
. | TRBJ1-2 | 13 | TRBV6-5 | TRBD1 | TGTGCCAGCAGACAGACAGGGGACTATGGCTACACCTTC | CASRQTGDYGYTF
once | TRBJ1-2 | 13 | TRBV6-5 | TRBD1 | TGTGCCAGCAGTCCCGACAGGGGGTCTCGCTACACCTTC | CASSPDRGSRYTF
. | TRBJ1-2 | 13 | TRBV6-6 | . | TGTGCCAGCAGCCCCGGTGTTCACTATGGCTACACCTTC | CASSPGVHYGYTF
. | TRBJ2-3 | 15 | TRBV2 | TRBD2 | TGTGCCACCCCTGAGGCGGGGGTAAGGACAGATACGCAGTATTTT | CATPEAGVRTDTQYF
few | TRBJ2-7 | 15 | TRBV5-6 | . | TGTGCCAGCAGCCGGGCAGGGGTTATGTCATACGAGCAGTACTTC | CASSRAGVMSYEQYF
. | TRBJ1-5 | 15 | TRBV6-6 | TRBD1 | TGTGCCAGCAGTCCCGCGGACAGGGTAGGTCAGCCCCAGCATTTT | CASSPADRVGQPQHF
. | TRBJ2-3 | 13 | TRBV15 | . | TGTGCCACCAGCAGAGCGGAGGGAGATACGCAGTATTTT | CATSRAEGDTQYF
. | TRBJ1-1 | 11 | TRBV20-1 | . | TGCAGTGCTAGGACAGCCTATGAAGCTTTCTTT | CSARTAYEAFF
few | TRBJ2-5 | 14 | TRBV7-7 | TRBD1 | TGTGCCAGCAGCCCAGGGACAGACCAAGAGACCCAGTACTTC | CASSPGTDQETQYF
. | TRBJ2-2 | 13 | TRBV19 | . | TGTGCCAGTAGTAGGCGAGGCCCCCGGGAGCTGTTTTTT | CASSRRGPRELFF
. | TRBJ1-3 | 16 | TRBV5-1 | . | TGCGCCAGCAGCCCGAGCATGACTGGCTCTGGAAACACCATATATTTT | CASSPSMTGSGNTIYF
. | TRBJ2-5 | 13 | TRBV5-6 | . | TGTGCCAGCAGCTTGCGGGGATTGGAGACCCAGTACTTC | CASSLRGLETQYF
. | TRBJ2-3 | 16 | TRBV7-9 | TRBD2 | TGTGCCAGCAGCTTAGGGCTAGCGGGGGACACAGATACGCAGTATTTT | CASSLGLAGDTDTQYF
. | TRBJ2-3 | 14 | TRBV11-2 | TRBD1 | TGTGCCAGCGCCCCCGGGACAGGGACAGATACGCAGTATTTT | CASAPGTGTDTQYF
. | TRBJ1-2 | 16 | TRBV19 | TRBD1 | TGTGCCAGTCCTCAGACAGGGGAGTCCGCCAACTATGGCTACACCTTC | CASPQTGESANYGYTF
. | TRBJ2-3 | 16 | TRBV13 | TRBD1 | TGTGCCAGCAGCTTAGGCCCCAGGGGGCTTGGATTGGCGCAGTATTTT | CASSLGPRGLGLAQYF
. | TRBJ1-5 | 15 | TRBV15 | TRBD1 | TGTGCCACCAGCATACAGGACAGGGTTTTCCAGCCCCAGCATTTT | CATSIQDRVFQPQHF
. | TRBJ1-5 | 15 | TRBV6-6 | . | TGTGCCAGCAGTTACGGGGCAGTTAGCAATCAGCCCCAGCATTTT | CASSYGAVSNQPQHF
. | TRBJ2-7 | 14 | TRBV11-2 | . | TGTGCCAGCAGTTTTAACACACGGGATAACGAGCAGTACTTC | CASSFNTRDNEQYF
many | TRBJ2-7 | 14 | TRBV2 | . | TGTGCCAGCAGGGGGGGGACACCCTCCTACGAGCAGTACTTC | CASRGGTPSYEQYF
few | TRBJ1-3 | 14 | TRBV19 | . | TGTGCCAGTAGGGAGAGGGCGAATGGAAACACCATATATTTT | CASRERANGNTIYF
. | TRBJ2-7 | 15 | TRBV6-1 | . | TGTGCCAGCAGTGAAAGACAGGATTCGTCGGGCGAGCAGTACTTC | CASSERQDSSGEQYF
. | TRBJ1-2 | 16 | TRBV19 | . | TGTGCCAGTAGTAGGGACATCCCCCACGTTACGGATGGCTACACCTTC | CASSRDIPHVTDGYTF
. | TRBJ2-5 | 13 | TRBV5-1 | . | TGCGCCAGCAGTCGGGAAACGAAAGAGACCCAGTACTTC | CASSRETKETQYF
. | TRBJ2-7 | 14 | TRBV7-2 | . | TGTGCCAGCAGCTTAGACGGGTTCTCCTACGAGCAGTACTTC | CASSLDGFSYEQYF
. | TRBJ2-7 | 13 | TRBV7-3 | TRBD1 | TGTGCCAGCAGCTTAATTACAGGGGGGGAGCAGTACTTC | CASSLITGGEQYF
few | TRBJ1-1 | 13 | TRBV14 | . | TGTGCCAGCAGCAGGGGTTCGAACACTGAAGCTTTCTTT | CASSRGSNTEAFF